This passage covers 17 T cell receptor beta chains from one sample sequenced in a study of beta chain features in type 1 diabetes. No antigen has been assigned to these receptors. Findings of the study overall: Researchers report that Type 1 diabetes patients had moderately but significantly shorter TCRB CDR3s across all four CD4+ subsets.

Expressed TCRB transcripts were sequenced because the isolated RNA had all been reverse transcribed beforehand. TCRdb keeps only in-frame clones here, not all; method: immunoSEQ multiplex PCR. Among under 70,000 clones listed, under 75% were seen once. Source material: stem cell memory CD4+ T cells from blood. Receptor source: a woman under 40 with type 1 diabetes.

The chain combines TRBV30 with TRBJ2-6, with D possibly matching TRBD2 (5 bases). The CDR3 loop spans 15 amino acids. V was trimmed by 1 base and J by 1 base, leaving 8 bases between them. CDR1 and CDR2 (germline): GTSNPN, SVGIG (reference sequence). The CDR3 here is CAWSAGYSGANVLTF. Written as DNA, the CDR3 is TGTGCCTGGAGTGCGGGGTATTCTGGGGCCAACGTCCTGACTTTC.

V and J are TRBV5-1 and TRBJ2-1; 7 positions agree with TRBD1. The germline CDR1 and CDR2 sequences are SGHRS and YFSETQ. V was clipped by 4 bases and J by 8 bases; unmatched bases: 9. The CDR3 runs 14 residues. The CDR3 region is CASSEETGLYEQFF. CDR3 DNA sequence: TGCGCCAGCAGCGAAGAGACAGGGCTGTATGAGCAGTTCTTC.

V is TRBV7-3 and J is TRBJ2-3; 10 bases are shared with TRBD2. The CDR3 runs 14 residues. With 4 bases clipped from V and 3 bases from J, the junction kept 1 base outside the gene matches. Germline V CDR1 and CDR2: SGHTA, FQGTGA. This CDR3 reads CASSSGLATDTQYF. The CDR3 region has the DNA TGTGCCAGCAGCTCGGGACTAGCGACAGATACGCAGTATTTT.

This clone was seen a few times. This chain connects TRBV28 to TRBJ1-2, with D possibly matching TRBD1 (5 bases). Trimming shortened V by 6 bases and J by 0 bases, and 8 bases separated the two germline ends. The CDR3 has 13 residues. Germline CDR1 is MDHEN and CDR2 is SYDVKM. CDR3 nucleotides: TGTGCCAGCAGCCGGACATCTAACTATGGCTACACCTTC. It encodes CASSRTSNYGYTF.

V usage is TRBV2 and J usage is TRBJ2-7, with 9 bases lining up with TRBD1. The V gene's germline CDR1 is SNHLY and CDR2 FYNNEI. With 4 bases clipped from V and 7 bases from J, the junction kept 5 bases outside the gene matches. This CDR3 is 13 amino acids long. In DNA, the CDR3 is TGTGCCAGCAGTGGTGAGACAGGGGGGGAGCAGTACTTC. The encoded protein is CASSGETGGEQYF.

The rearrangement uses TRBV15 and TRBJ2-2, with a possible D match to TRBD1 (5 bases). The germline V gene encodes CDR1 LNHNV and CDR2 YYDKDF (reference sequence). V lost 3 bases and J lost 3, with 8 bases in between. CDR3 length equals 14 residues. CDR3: CATSRTEYTGELFF. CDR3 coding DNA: TGTGCCACCAGCAGGACAGAATACACCGGGGAGCTGTTTTTT.

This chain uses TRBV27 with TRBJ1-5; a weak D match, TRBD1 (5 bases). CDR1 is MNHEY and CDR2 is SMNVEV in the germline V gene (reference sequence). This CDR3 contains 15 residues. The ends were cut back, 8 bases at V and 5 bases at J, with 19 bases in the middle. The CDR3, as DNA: TGTGCCAGCGCCCTGGGGCAGGGAGGCGATCAGCCCCAGCATTTT. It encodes CASALGQGGDQPQHF.

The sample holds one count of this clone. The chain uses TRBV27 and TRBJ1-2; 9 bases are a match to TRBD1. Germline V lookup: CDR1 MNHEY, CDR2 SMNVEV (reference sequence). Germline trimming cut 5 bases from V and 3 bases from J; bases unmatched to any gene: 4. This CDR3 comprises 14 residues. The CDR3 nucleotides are TGTGCCAGCAGTGGGGGACAGGGAGACTATGGCTACACCTTC. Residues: CASSGGQGDYGYTF.

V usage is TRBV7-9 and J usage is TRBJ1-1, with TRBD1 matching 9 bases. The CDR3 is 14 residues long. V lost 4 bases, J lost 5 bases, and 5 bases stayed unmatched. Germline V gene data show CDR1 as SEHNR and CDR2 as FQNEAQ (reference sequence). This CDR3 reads CASSSGQGKTEAFF. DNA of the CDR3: TGTGCCAGCAGCTCGGGACAGGGAAAGACTGAAGCTTTCTTT. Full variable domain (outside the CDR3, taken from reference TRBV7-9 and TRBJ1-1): DTGVSQNPRHKITKRGQNVTFRCDPISEHNRLYWYRQTLGQGPEFLTYFQNEAQLEKSRLLSDRFSAERPKGSFSTLEIQRTEQGDSAMYLCASSSGQGKTEAFFGQGTRLTVV.

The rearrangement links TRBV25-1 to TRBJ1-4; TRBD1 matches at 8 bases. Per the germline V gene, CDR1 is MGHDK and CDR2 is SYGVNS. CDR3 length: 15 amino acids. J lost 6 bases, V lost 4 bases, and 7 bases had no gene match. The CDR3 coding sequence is TGTGCCAGCAGTGCCGACAGGGGAGGCGATGAAAAACTGTTTTTT. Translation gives CASSADRGGDEKLFF.

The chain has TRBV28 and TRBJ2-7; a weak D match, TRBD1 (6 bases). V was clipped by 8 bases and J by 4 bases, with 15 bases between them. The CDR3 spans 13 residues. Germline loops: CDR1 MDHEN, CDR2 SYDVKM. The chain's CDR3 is CASSLGDKYEQYF. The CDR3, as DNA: TGTGCCAGCTCTCTCGGGGACAAGTACGAGCAGTACTTC.

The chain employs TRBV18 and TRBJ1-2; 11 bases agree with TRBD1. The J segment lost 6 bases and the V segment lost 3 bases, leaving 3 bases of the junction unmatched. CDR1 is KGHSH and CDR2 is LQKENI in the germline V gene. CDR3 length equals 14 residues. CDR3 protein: CASSPRTGGDGYTF. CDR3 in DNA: TGTGCCAGCTCACCCCGGACAGGGGGCGATGGCTACACCTTC.

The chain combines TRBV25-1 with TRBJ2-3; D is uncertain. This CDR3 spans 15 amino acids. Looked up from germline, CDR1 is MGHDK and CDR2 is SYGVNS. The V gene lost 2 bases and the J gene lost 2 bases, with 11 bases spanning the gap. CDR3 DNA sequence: TGTGCCAGCAGTGAACTCTATCCCTCCACAGATACGCAGTATTTT. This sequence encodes CASSELYPSTDTQYF.

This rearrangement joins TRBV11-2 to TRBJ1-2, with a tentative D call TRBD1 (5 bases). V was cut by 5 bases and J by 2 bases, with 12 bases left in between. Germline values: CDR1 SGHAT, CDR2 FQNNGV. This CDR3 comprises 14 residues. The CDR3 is CASSPPPGNYGYTF. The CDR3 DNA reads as TGTGCCAGCAGCCCACCGCCAGGGAACTATGGCTACACCTTC.

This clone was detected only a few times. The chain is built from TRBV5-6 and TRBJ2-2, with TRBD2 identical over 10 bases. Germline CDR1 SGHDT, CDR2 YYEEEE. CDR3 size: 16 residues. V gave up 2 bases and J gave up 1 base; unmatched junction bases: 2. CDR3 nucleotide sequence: TGTGCCAGCAGCTTCTTAGCGGGAGGGAACACCGGGGAGCTGTTTTTT. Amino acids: CASSFLAGGNTGELFF.

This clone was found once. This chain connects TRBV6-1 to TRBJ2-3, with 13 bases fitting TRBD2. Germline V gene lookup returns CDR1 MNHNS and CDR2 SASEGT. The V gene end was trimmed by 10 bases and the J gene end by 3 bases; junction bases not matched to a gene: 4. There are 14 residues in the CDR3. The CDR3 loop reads CAILTSGRTDTQYF. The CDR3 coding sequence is TGTGCCATCCTGACTAGCGGGAGGACAGATACGCAGTATTTT.

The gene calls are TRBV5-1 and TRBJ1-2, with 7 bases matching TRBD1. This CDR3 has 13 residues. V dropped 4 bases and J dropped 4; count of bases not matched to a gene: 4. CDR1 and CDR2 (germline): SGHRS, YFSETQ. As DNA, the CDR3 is TGCGCCAGCAGCCCGGACAGGCCCTATGGCTACACCTTC. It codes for CASSPDRPYGYTF.